The 21 T cell receptor beta chains in this list originate from one sample, sequenced in a study of blood T cell repertoires in COVID-19. Method: immunoSEQ multiplex PCR; TCRdb's copy keeps in-frame clones and lacks some. The sample lists roughly 35,000 clones; 85% were seen once. Sequenced input: peripheral blood. The receptors come from a human donor with acute or convalescent COVID-19. The donor label of this sample is uncertain.

Here the CDR3 reads CATAGTGIYNEQFF. CDR3 coding DNA: TGTGCCACCGCCGGGACAGGGATATACAATGAGCAGTTCTTC. The chain combines TRBV24-1 with TRBJ2-1, with TRBD1 matching 9 bases. The CDR3 is made up of 14 amino acids. The germline CDR1 and CDR2 sequences are KGHDR and SFDVKD. V lost 9 bases and J lost 4; bases outside the gene matches: 6.

The chain recombines TRBV12-3 or TRBV12-4 with TRBJ1-1; D is undetermined. V lost 3 bases to trimming and J lost 2 bases, with 7 bases between them. The CDR3 is 13 residues long. The CDR3 here is CASSFFQNTEAFF. The CDR3 coding sequence is TGTGCCAGCAGTTTTTTTCAAAACACTGAAGCTTTCTTT.

This clone was seen more than once but under ten times. The chain is built from TRBV11-3 and TRBJ2-5, with 7 bases matching TRBD1. The CDR3 extends over 16 amino acids. Germline V gene lookup returns CDR1 SGHNT and CDR2 YENEEA. V lost 3 bases, J lost 7 bases, and 14 bases stayed unmatched. The CDR3: CASSLPTGQAAVTQYF. DNA for the CDR3: TGTGCCAGCAGCTTGCCGACAGGGCAGGCGGCAGTGACCCAGTACTTC.

The CDR3 sequence is CASSQALGGSYEQYF. CDR3 DNA: TGCGCCAGCAGCCAGGCTTTGGGAGGATCCTACGAGCAGTACTTC. The chain employs TRBV4-3 and TRBJ2-7; D is perhaps TRBD2 (6 bases). CDR3 size: 15 residues. The V gene's germline CDR1 is LGHNA and CDR2 YSLEER. Trimming removed 3 bases at V and 1 base at J, with 13 bases between.

The DNA for the CDR3 is TGTGCCGCCCGGGAGACAGATACGCAGTATTTT. Protein sequence: CAARETDTQYF. V is TRBV10-3 and J is TRBJ2-3, with D possibly TRBD2 on 6 matching bases. Germline V gene sequence: CDR1 ENHRY, CDR2 SYGVKD. Deletions cut 11 bases from V and 3 bases from J, with 9 bases between. There are 11 residues in the CDR3.

The table lists this clone with a few counts. The chain recombines TRBV7-2 with TRBJ1-1; D remains unclear. V shed 6 bases and J shed 3 bases, with 17 bases lying between them. From germline, CDR1 is SGHTA and CDR2 FQGNSA. The CDR3 is 15 residues long. Here the CDR3 DNA reads TGTGCCAGCAGGCCCCCGGGAGGTTGGGACACTGAAGCTTTCTTT. Translation: CASRPPGGWDTEAFF.

The chain links TRBV9 to TRBJ2-1; 15 bases fit TRBD2. The trim removed 3 bases at V and 9 bases at J, leaving 7 bases unmatched. Germline CDR1 and CDR2: SGDLS and YYNGEE. This CDR3 has 16 amino acids. The CDR3 spells CASSEGGLAGGSEQFF. CDR3 nucleotides: TGTGCCAGCAGCGAGGGGGGACTAGCGGGAGGTAGTGAGCAGTTCTTC.

The CDR3 reads CASSVLMSGGEQYF. The CDR3 nucleotides read TGTGCCAGCAGCGTATTAATGTCGGGGGGCGAGCAGTACTTC. The rearrangement uses TRBV9 and TRBJ2-7; 7 nucleotides align to TRBD2. The germline CDR1 and CDR2 sequences are SGDLS and YYNGEE. The CDR3 extends over 14 amino acids. V gave up 1 base and J gave up 6 bases; unmatched junction bases: 7.

The V call is TRBV7-9, the J call TRBJ1-6, with 9 bases matching TRBD1. The germline gives CDR1 SEHNR, CDR2 FQNEAQ (reference sequence). The ends lost 7 bases at V and 3 bases at J; junction bases unmatched: 7. The CDR3 has 16 amino acids. CDR3 in amino acids: CASTLGQGFYNSPLHF. The CDR3 region has the DNA TGTGCCAGCACCCTCGGACAGGGGTTCTATAATTCACCCCTCCACTTT.

The chain couples TRBV5-6 to TRBJ1-1; a possible D gene is TRBD1 (6 bases). CDR1 SGHDT and CDR2 YYEEEE come from the germline V gene. This CDR3 has 13 residues. V dropped 4 bases and J dropped 7 bases, with 14 bases sitting between them. The CDR3 coding sequence is TGTGCCAGCAGCCTTCCACCAGGGGTTGAAGCTTTCTTT. Protein product: CASSLPPGVEAFF.

Details on this clone: Other DNA sequences within the sample encode an identical CDR3. The CDR3: CAWSRDRPYGYTF. The CDR3 DNA sequence: TGTGCCTGGAGCAGGGACAGACCATATGGCTACACCTTC. This rearrangement joins TRBV30 to TRBJ1-2; 7 bases fit TRBD1. Germline assignment: CDR1 GTSNPN and CDR2 SVGIG (reference sequence). Trimming removed 3 bases from V and 5 bases from J; junction bases left unmatched: 6. The CDR3 covers 13 residues.

In nucleotides, the CDR3 is TGTGCCAGCAGACCCCGGCCTAGAGGGAGCTATGGCTACACCTTC. Translated: CASRPRPRGSYGYTF. The V and J genes are TRBV6-5 and TRBJ1-2; the D is unclear. V was pared by 6 bases and J by 4 bases, with 18 bases between. Germline CDR1 and CDR2: MNHEY and SVGAGI. This CDR3 is 15 amino acids long.

The chain employs TRBV28 and TRBJ1-4; maybe TRBD1 (6 bases). Germline CDR1 MDHEN, CDR2 SYDVKM. The CDR3 is made up of 12 amino acids. V lost 6 bases and J lost 7, with 9 bases in between. Written as DNA, the CDR3 is TGTGCCAGCAGCACAGGGTTTGAAAAACTGTTTTTT. Translating it yields CASSTGFEKLFF.

This clone was seen a single time. The V gene is TRBV7-9, the J gene TRBJ2-1, with TRBD2 identical over 14 bases. V lost 5 bases and J lost 4; bases outside the gene matches: 1. Looked up from germline, CDR1 is SEHNR and CDR2 is FQNEAQ (reference sequence). This CDR3 has 15 residues. The CDR3 protein is CASSGTSGGYNEQFF. DNA of the CDR3: TGTGCCAGCAGCGGGACTAGCGGGGGTTACAATGAGCAGTTCTTC. Drawing the rest from reference TRBV7-9 and TRBJ2-1, the complete variable domain is DTGVSQNPRHKITKRGQNVTFRCDPISEHNRLYWYRQTLGQGPEFLTYFQNEAQLEKSRLLSDRFSAERPKGSFSTLEIQRTEQGDSAMYLCASSGTSGGYNEQFFGPGTRLTVL.

Notes on this clone: In the same sample, other DNA sequences code for this CDR3. J is TRBJ1-1 and V is TRBV7-2; the D is unclear. The V and J ends lost 8 bases and 1 base respectively, with 11 bases between them. CDR3 length: 13 residues. Germline V gene data show CDR1 as SGHTA and CDR2 as FQGNSA. This CDR3 reads CASYLSPNTEAFF. CDR3 bases: TGTGCCAGCTACCTTAGCCCGAACACTGAAGCTTTCTTT.

This rearrangement joins TRBV4-3 to TRBJ2-3, with 10 bases aligning to TRBD2. CDR1 and CDR2 from the germline V gene are LGHNA and YSLEER. V lost 0 bases to trimming and J lost 7 bases; unmatched junction nucleotides: 4. CDR3 length: 15 amino acids. CDR3 sequence reads: CASSQEAGGPYTQYF. The CDR3 nucleotides read TGCGCCAGCAGCCAAGAAGCGGGAGGGCCATATACGCAGTATTTT.

This chain connects TRBV6-4 to TRBJ1-2; D perhaps matches TRBD1 (6 bases). The CDR3 covers 15 residues. The germline V gene encodes CDR1 MRHNA and CDR2 SNTAGT. The V and J ends lost 6 bases and 6 bases respectively, with 20 bases between them. CDR3 nucleotides: TGTGCCAGCAGCGCAGGGGCCCAGTCGTATCATGGCTACACCTTC. Amino acids: CASSAGAQSYHGYTF.

The V and J genes are TRBV4-1 and TRBJ1-6; 9 bases are shared with TRBD1. V lost 4 bases, J lost 9 bases, and 10 bases stayed unmatched. The V gene's germline CDR1 is MGHRA and CDR2 YSYEKL. The CDR3 contains 16 residues. CDR3 sequence: CASSRRQGGDGSPLHF. DNA for the CDR3: TGCGCCAGCAGCCGTAGACAGGGGGGTGACGGTTCACCCCTCCACTTT.

This chain joins TRBV5-1 and TRBJ2-5; 7 bases fit TRBD1. From germline, CDR1 is SGHRS and CDR2 YFSETQ. CDR3 length: 13 amino acids. J lost 2 bases, V lost 5 bases, and 3 bases had no gene match. The CDR3 protein is CASRGTAQETQYF. DNA for the CDR3: TGCGCCAGCAGGGGGACAGCTCAAGAGACCCAGTACTTC.

This clone was detected only once. Here the CDR3 reads CASSLSGPGEQYF. In DNA form, the CDR3 reads TGTGCCAGCAGTTTAAGCGGTCCCGGGGAGCAGTACTTC. This chain joins TRBV6-5 and TRBJ2-7, with D perhaps matching TRBD2 (5 bases). There are 13 residues in the CDR3. The V gene's germline CDR1 is MNHEY and CDR2 SVGAGI. V was shortened by 4 bases and J by 7 bases, with 14 bases between the two germline ends.

V and J are TRBV4-1 and TRBJ1-5; D remains unclear. From germline, CDR1 is MGHRA and CDR2 YSYEKL. Between the trimmed V and J ends, which lost 0 bases and 6 bases, there was a span of 9 bases. The CDR3 runs to 14 residues. CDR3 sequence reads: CASSQDFAGQPQHF. The CDR3 DNA reads as TGCGCCAGCAGCCAAGATTTTGCGGGTCAGCCCCAGCATTTT.